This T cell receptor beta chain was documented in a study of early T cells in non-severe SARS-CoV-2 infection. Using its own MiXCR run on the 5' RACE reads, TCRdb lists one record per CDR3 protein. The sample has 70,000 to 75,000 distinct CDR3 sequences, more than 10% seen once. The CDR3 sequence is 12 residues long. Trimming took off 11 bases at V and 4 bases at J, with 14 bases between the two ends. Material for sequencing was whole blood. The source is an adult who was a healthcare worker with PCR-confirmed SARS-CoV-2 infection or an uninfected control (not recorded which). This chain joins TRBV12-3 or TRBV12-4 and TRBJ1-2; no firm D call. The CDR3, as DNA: TGTGCCGTGAAGCGGGTTGCCTATGGCTACACCTTC. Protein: CAVKRVAYGYTF.